The following is a T cell receptor (beta chain) sequence with its context. Its antigen is not known. Germline lookup yields CDR1 LNHDA and CDR2 SQIVND (reference sequence). The CDR3 contains 14 residues. With 5 bases removed from V and 5 bases from J, the gap between germline ends came to 15 bases. Clones were read by immunoSEQ multiplex PCR, and TCRdb kept only the in-frame ones, dropping some. The sample lists 150,000 to 200,000 clones, roughly 92% occurring once. The data belong to a study of T cell responses to AZD1222 COVID-19 vaccine. Findings of the study overall: Reports say nearly half of spike-specific TCRs go after unmutated variant regions.

This material consisted of peripheral blood, taken on day 0 of AZD1222 vaccination. The TCR originated in an adult in good health. The chain joins TRBV19 to TRBJ1-1, with D maybe TRBD1 (6 bases). The CDR3 DNA sequence: TGTGCCAGTAGTTTCCCCGGGGGCAGAACTGAAGCTTTCTTT. Residues: CASSFPGGRTEAFF.